This entry is about one T cell receptor (beta chain). This sample is part of a study of Ad26.COV2.S vaccination and SARS-CoV-2 variants. The treatment: 19 received Ad26.COV2.S at low or high dose, single or two shots; about 5 received placebo; per-sample allocation not given. Sampling occurred on day 63 after the first vaccine or placebo injection. The method was immunoSEQ multiplex PCR; TCRdb's version includes in-frame clones alone and lacks a portion of them. The sample lists some 340,000 clones, about 82% occurring once. V dropped 4 bases and J dropped 3 bases, with 8 bases sitting between them. Germline values: CDR1 SGHKS, CDR2 YYEKEE (reference sequence). This CDR3 comprises 12 residues.

The source material was peripheral blood, sampled in a trial of Ad26.COV2.S vaccine versus placebo. The source of this sequence is a person between 18 and 59 years old who received the Ad26.COV2.S COVID-19 vaccine or a placebo. The chain links TRBV5-5 to TRBJ2-7; D might be TRBD1 (6 bases). For the CDR3, the DNA is TGTGCCAGCAGCCAGGACAGCTACGAGCAGTACTTC. As protein: CASSQDSYEQYF.